In its sample, the clone carrying this T cell receptor beta chain was seen a few times. Its antigen is undetermined. Using its own MiXCR run on the reads, TCRdb lists one record per CDR3 protein. The table includes fewer than 950,000 distinct CDR3 sequences, 32% detected once. The trim removed 6 bases at V and 5 bases at J, leaving 6 bases unmatched. CDR1 is ENHRY, CDR2 SYGVKD, per germline. The CDR3 consists of 14 residues. This sample stems from a study of T cell repertoires in cytomegalovirus infection. On the study more broadly: Well-studied HLA-B-restricted epitopes and recently identified HLA-C-restricted epitopes of CMV were both used in the study. Based on public TCR beta signatures, there were indications of CMV infection and of a matching HLA type. Notes on the study in general: Predominance within the ex vivo response was attributable to HLA-C-restricted CMV-specific TCR beta clonotypes.

This receptor was taken from a human donor in good health (CMV status not recorded). Some clones in this sample may be carry-over from other donors' samples. The sample was cultured CD8+ T cells from PBMCs, taken from culture after CMV antigen stimulation. The chain is built from TRBV10-3 and TRBJ2-3; TRBD2 matches at 9 bases. CDR3 protein: CAIRLAGEVDTQYF. CDR3 coding DNA: TGTGCCATCAGATTAGCGGGGGAGGTAGATACGCAGTATTTT.